This T cell receptor beta chain derives from a study of identical twins. TCRdb reanalysed the 5' RACE reads using MiXCR and keeps one entry per CDR3 protein. The sample consists of about 190,000 distinct CDR3 sequences, 15% of them appearing once. This sample was shared with a second study, whose subject was T cells expressing NK-cell markers.

Specimen: CD8+ T cells sorted from blood. The sequence was collected from a woman between 18 and 29 years old in good health.

Written as DNA, the CDR3 is TGTGCCAGCAGTTTCCTCGGGGCAGGGCCGTCCTACGAGCAGTACTTC. Protein sequence: CASSFLGAGPSYEQYF. The gene calls are TRBV27 and TRBJ2-7; D is possibly TRBD1 or TRBD2 (5 bases each). The CDR3 runs 16 residues. V lost 3 bases, J lost 1 base, and 16 bases lay in between. Germline-derived CDR1 and CDR2 are MNHEY and SMNVEV (reference sequence).